Shown below are 13 T cell receptor beta chains from a single sample sequenced in a study of blood T cells in healthy people across ages. A second about 7 to 12 cycle PCR used barcoded and J-beta primers. TCRdb called the 5' RACE reads again in MiXCR, with one record for every CDR3 protein. The sample lists 700,000 to 900,000 distinct CDR3 sequences; approximately 53% were seen once. Sequences were obtained from blood. The origin of the receptors is an elderly man in good health.

The chain combines TRBV4-2 with TRBJ2-1, with TRBD2 identical over 9 bases. Germline assignment: CDR1 LGHNA and CDR2 YNFKEQ. The length of the CDR3 is 17 residues. With 0 bases clipped from V and 2 bases from J, the junction kept 5 bases outside the gene matches. For the CDR3, the DNA is TGTGCCAGCAGCCAAGATCGGGCTAGCGGGACCTACAATGAGCAGTTCTTC. Protein product: CASSQDRASGTYNEQFF.

This clonotype was observed a few times. The CDR3 DNA is TGTGCCAGCAGACCAAGCGGGAGATGGGAGCAGTACTTC. Translation gives CASRPSGRWEQYF. The rearrangement joins TRBV6-2 or TRBV6-3 to TRBJ2-5, with 8 bases aligning to TRBD2. This CDR3 spans 13 amino acids. The J segment lost 11 bases and the V segment lost 6 bases, leaving 11 bases of the junction unmatched. Looked up from germline, CDR1 is MNHEY and CDR2 is SVGEGT.

V is TRBV29-1 and J is TRBJ2-5; D may be TRBD2 (6 bases). There are 13 residues in the CDR3. V was clipped by 4 bases and J by 2 bases, with 11 bases between them. Germline CDR1 is SQVTM and CDR2 is ANQGSEA. This CDR3 is CSVGGEQQETQYF. CDR3 bases: TGCAGCGTTGGGGGGGAGCAACAAGAGACCCAGTACTTC. Variable domain in full (rest from reference TRBV29-1 and TRBJ2-5): SAVISQKPSRDICQRGTSLTIQCQVDSQVTMMFWYRQQPGQSLTLIATANQGSEATYESGFVIDKFPISRPNLTFSTLTVSNMSPEDSSIYLCSVGGEQQETQYFGPGTRLLVL.

This clonotype was counted a single time. The chain employs TRBV11-2 and TRBJ2-1; 7 positions agree with TRBD2. CDR3 length: 12 residues. The V segment lost 1 base and the J segment 13 bases; nucleotides outside the gene matches: 4. CDR1 and CDR2 from the germline V gene are SGHAT and FQNNGV. This CDR3 reads CASSLVLADQFF. The CDR3 nucleotides are TGTGCCAGCAGCTTAGTCCTAGCGGACCAGTTCTTC.

This chain uses TRBV10-3 with TRBJ2-6; D unclear. The CDR3 runs 15 residues. Trimming cost V 0 bases and J 0 bases, with 3 bases left between them. Per the germline V gene, CDR1 is ENHRY and CDR2 is SYGVKD. The CDR3 is CAISESASGANVLTF. CDR3 bases: TGTGCCATCAGTGAGTCGGCCTCTGGGGCCAACGTCCTGACTTTC.

There are a few counts of this clonotype. The J gene is TRBJ2-1, the V gene TRBV29-1; D is possibly TRBD2 (6 bases). The germline V gene has CDR1 SQVTM and CDR2 ANQGSEA. This CDR3 is 14 amino acids long. Trimming cost V 4 bases and J 3 bases, with 13 bases left between them. CDR3 protein: CSVVALAGYNEQFF. The CDR3, as DNA: TGCAGCGTTGTAGCACTAGCCGGCTACAATGAGCAGTTCTTC.

The CDR3 nucleotides read TGCGCCAGCAGCTTTTCCCCTGGGATGACGGGTGAAAAACTGTTTTTT. Amino acids: CASSFSPGMTGEKLFF. The chain links TRBV5-1 to TRBJ1-4; D ambiguous. V gave up 2 bases and J gave up 7 bases, with 18 bases separating them. Germline assignment: CDR1 SGHRS and CDR2 YFSETQ. CDR3 length equals 16 residues.

This chain uses TRBV5-1 with TRBJ1-1; TRBD1 is a possible D gene (6 bases). This CDR3 has 17 residues. CDR1 is SGHRS, CDR2 YFSETQ, per germline. The V end was cut by 1 base, the J end by 0 bases, with 16 bases between. CDR3 bases: TGCGCCAGCAGCTTGAAGGACAGAACGTTCATGAACACTGAAGCTTTCTTT. It translates to CASSLKDRTFMNTEAFF.

J is TRBJ2-1 and V is TRBV3-1, with 13 bases identical to TRBD2. CDR1 is LGHDT and CDR2 is YNNKEL in the germline V gene (reference sequence). CDR3 size: 14 residues. Losses at the gene ends were 6 bases for V and 8 bases for J; bases not matched to a gene: 4. CDR3 nucleotides: TGTGCCAGCAGGCGGACTAGCGGGAGTCATGAGCAGTTCTTC. Its translation is CASRRTSGSHEQFF.

Only a few counts were recorded for this clonotype. The CDR3 nucleotides read TGCGCCAGCAGCTCAGGGAGCTATCAAAACATTCAGTACTTC. Encoded protein: CASSSGSYQNIQYF. The chain employs TRBV5-1 and TRBJ2-4; the D call may be TRBD1 or TRBD2 (5 bases each). Germline CDR1 and CDR2: SGHRS and YFSETQ. This CDR3 spans 14 amino acids. V lost 3 bases to trimming and J lost 5 bases, with 12 bases between them.

The chain employs TRBV7-2 and TRBJ2-1, with D possibly being TRBD1 or TRBD2 (6 bases each). Germline CDR1 reads SGHTA; CDR2 reads FQGNSA. V was clipped by 7 bases and J by 4 bases, with 14 bases between them. The CDR3 consists of 14 residues. This CDR3 reads CASTRGQGYNEQFF. The CDR3 DNA reads TGTGCCAGCACTCGGGGGCAGGGGTACAATGAGCAGTTCTTC.

The V and J genes are TRBV29-1 and TRBJ2-7, with a tentative D call TRBD1 (5 bases). CDR1 SQVTM and CDR2 ANQGSEA come from the germline V gene. The CDR3 has 14 amino acids. Between the trimmed V and J ends, which lost 4 bases and 7 bases, there was a span of 20 bases. Here the CDR3 DNA reads TGCAGCGTTGCCGCCTCGACAGCTTACAATGAGCAGTACTTC. As protein: CSVAASTAYNEQYF.

This chain joins TRBV28 and TRBJ2-2; D is undetermined. Trimming took off 5 bases at V and 4 bases at J, with 14 bases between the two ends. This CDR3 is 15 amino acids long. Per germline, CDR1 MDHEN and CDR2 SYDVKM. CDR3 bases: TGTGCCAGCAGTATCTCTGGGGTTCCCACCGGGGAGCTGTTTTTT. Translation gives CASSISGVPTGELFF.